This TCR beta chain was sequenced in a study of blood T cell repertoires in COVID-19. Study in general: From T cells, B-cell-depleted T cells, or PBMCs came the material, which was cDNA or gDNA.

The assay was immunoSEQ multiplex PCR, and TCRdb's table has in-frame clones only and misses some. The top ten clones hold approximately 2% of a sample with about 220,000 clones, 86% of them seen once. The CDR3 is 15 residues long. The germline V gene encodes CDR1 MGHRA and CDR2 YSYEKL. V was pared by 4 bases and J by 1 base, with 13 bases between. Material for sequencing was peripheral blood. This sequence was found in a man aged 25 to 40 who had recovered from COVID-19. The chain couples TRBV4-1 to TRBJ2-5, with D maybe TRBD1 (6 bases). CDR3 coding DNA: TGCGCCAGCAGCCGAGGACAGCACTCCCAAGAGACCCAGTACTTC. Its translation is CASSRGQHSQETQYF.